This is a list of T cell receptor beta chains from one sample in a study of Graves' ophthalmopathy and Graves' hyperthyroidism. TCRdb independently ran MiXCR on the multiplex PCR reads; one entry per CDR3 protein. The data hold 170,000 or so distinct CDR3 sequences, with approximately 38% observed a single time. Sequenced material: peripheral blood. Receptors were obtained from a woman in her 40s with Graves' ophthalmopathy. Both conserved end residues are part of each CDR3. Fields, in order: D gene, clone size, J gene, V gene, CDR3 protein, CDR3 DNA. The D gene is left open where the match is weak. Part of the rows lack a size; the others show once, few, many or a class for expanded clones.

D: TRBD2
size: many
J: TRBJ2-5
V: TRBV11-2
CDR3: CASSRLAGGVETQYF
DNA: TGTGCCAGCAGCCGACTAGCGGGAGGGGTAGAGACCCAGTACTTC

D: TRBD2
size: .
J: TRBJ2-7
V: TRBV7-2
CDR3: CASSFQRDGYEQYF
DNA: TGTGCCAGCAGCTTTCAGCGGGATGGGTACGAGCAGTACTTC

D: TRBD1
size: .
J: TRBJ2-7
V: TRBV27
CDR3: CASSRDSVYEQYF
DNA: TGTGCCAGCAGTCGGGACAGCGTTTACGAGCAGTACTTC

D: .
size: .
J: TRBJ1-3
V: TRBV7-8
CDR3: CASSNRESGNTIYF
DNA: TGTGCCAGCAGTAACAGGGAGTCTGGAAACACCATATATTTT

D: .
size: few
J: TRBJ2-7
V: TRBV28
CDR3: CASSTPKETPYYEQYF
DNA: TGTGCCAGCAGTACCCCGAAAGAAACCCCGTACTACGAGCAGTACTTC

D: TRBD1
size: many
J: TRBJ1-5
V: TRBV7-2
CDR3: CASRGRGPSNQPQHF
DNA: TGTGCCAGCAGGGGGAGGGGGCCCAGCAATCAGCCCCAGCATTTT

D: TRBD1
size: many
J: TRBJ1-2
V: TRBV2
CDR3: CASSGQGGYGYTF
DNA: TGTGCCAGCAGCGGACAGGGAGGGTATGGCTACACCTTC

D: .
size: .
J: TRBJ2-7
V: TRBV6-1
CDR3: CASSASLPAARSYEQYF
DNA: TGTGCCAGCAGTGCATCGCTTCCAGCGGCACGTTCCTACGAGCAGTACTTC

D: .
size: many
J: TRBJ2-7
V: TRBV29-1
CDR3: CSVPPYPPWREYF
DNA: TGCAGCGTTCCCCCGTACCCCCCCTGGCGGGAGTACTTC

D: TRBD2
size: many
J: TRBJ2-5
V: TRBV6-5
CDR3: CASSYSASGDRTQYF
DNA: TGTGCCAGCAGTTACTCGGCTAGCGGGGATAGGACCCAGTACTTC

D: TRBD1
size: .
J: TRBJ2-7
V: TRBV28
CDR3: CASMDRVSYEQYF
DNA: TGTGCCAGCATGGACAGGGTCTCCTACGAGCAGTACTTC

D: TRBD1
size: many
J: TRBJ1-5
V: TRBV6-1
CDR3: CASSAGQDGQPQHF
DNA: TGTGCCAGCAGTGCAGGACAGGACGGTCAGCCCCAGCATTTT

D: TRBD2
size: many
J: TRBJ2-5
V: TRBV13
CDR3: CASNRFGAGVGETQYF
DNA: TGTGCCAGCAACCGCTTTGGAGCGGGAGTAGGAGAGACCCAGTACTTC

D: .
size: many
J: TRBJ2-7
V: TRBV2
CDR3: CASRGNSYEQYF
DNA: TGTGCCAGCAGAGGGAACTCCTACGAGCAGTACTTC

D: TRBD1
size: many
J: TRBJ2-5
V: TRBV6-1
CDR3: CASRRRPGTASKETQYF
DNA: TGTGCCAGCAGGCGGCGACCCGGGACAGCTTCCAAGGAGACCCAGTACTTC

D: .
size: many
J: TRBJ1-3
V: TRBV28
CDR3: CASSFSGNTIYF
DNA: TGTGCCAGCAGTTTTTCCGGAAACACCATATATTTT

D: TRBD1
size: .
J: TRBJ2-7
V: TRBV3-1
CDR3: CASSQGDSLLREQYF
DNA: TGTGCCAGCAGCCAAGGGGACAGCCTCCTTCGCGAGCAGTACTTC

D: .
size: .
J: TRBJ2-5
V: TRBV28
CDR3: CASSLLLADTQETQYF
DNA: TGTGCCAGCAGTTTATTACTAGCAGACACCCAAGAGACCCAGTACTTC

D: .
size: many
J: TRBJ2-7
V: TRBV15
CDR3: CATSTGPYEQYF
DNA: TGTGCCACCAGCACAGGGCCGTACGAGCAGTACTTC

D: TRBD1
size: .
J: TRBJ1-2
V: TRBV20-1
CDR3: CSASGVGGANYGYTF
DNA: TGCAGTGCTAGCGGTGTAGGGGGCGCGAACTATGGCTACACCTTC

D: .
size: many
J: TRBJ1-1
V: TRBV28
CDR3: CASSLETTLNTEAFF
DNA: TGTGCCAGCAGTCTTGAGACAACCTTGAACACTGAAGCTTTCTTT

D: .
size: few
J: TRBJ1-5
V: TRBV28
CDR3: CASSLVAAYSNQPQHF
DNA: TGTGCCAGCAGTTTAGTTGCAGCTTATAGCAATCAGCCCCAGCATTTT

D: TRBD1
size: many
J: TRBJ2-2
V: TRBV2
CDR3: CASSEEGANTGELFF
DNA: TGTGCCAGCAGTGAAGAGGGGGCTAACACCGGGGAGCTGTTTTTT

D: .
size: many
J: TRBJ2-7
V: TRBV10-3
CDR3: CAITGASSYEQYF
DNA: TGTGCCATCACAGGGGCGAGCTCCTACGAGCAGTACTTC

D: TRBD1
size: few
J: TRBJ1-2
V: TRBV10-1
CDR3: CASSAGTGHGGYTF
DNA: TGCGCCAGCAGTGCCGGGACAGGCCATGGTGGCTACACCTTC

D: .
size: few
J: TRBJ1-2
V: TRBV18
CDR3: CASSRRNENGYTF
DNA: TGTGCCAGCTCACGCCGGAATGAAAATGGCTACACCTTC

D: .
size: .
J: TRBJ1-2
V: TRBV6-1
CDR3: CASTERQVNYGYTF
DNA: TGTGCCAGCACCGAAAGGCAGGTTAACTATGGCTACACCTTC

D: TRBD2
size: many
J: TRBJ2-5
V: TRBV7-2
CDR3: CASSRSGRSRETQYF
DNA: TGTGCCAGCAGTAGAAGCGGGAGAAGTAGGGAGACCCAGTACTTC

D: .
size: .
J: TRBJ1-1
V: TRBV24-1
CDR3: CATSAFYNTEAFF
DNA: TGTGCCACCAGTGCATTTTACAACACTGAAGCTTTCTTT

D: TRBD1
size: .
J: TRBJ1-6
V: TRBV6-2/TRBV6-3
CDR3: CASRTPRDRDSPLHF
DNA: TGTGCCAGCAGGACCCCCCGGGACAGGGACTCACCCCTCCACTTT

D: .
size: .
J: TRBJ1-1
V: TRBV5-6
CDR3: CASSLGEGRTEAFF
DNA: TGTGCCAGCAGCTTGGGGGAGGGTAGGACTGAAGCTTTCTTT

D: .
size: many
J: TRBJ2-7
V: TRBV28
CDR3: CASTWGAGGEYEQYF
DNA: TGTGCCAGCACCTGGGGGGCAGGGGGTGAGTACGAGCAGTACTTC